This entry lists 23 T cell receptor beta chains sequenced from one sample in a study of long-term antiretroviral therapy in people with HIV (dated by TCRdb to 2021 to 2024). The immunoSEQ hsTCRB v3.0 assay was used at survey level resolution to sequence the TRB variable region. TCRdb mirrors the immuneACCESS table, restricted to in-frame sequences. Some clones are absent from its copies; in checked studies, under half trace to an unresolved V gene, and the reason for the others is unknown. The sample table lists 35,000 to 50,000 clones, about nine tenths of them with a count of one. Approximately 5.3% of the sample comes from the top ten. The sequences come from unsorted PBMCs, collected 0.1 years before starting antiretroviral therapy. The receptors derive from a woman aged 50 to 60 with HIV.

The chain recombines TRBV30 with TRBJ1-5; TRBD1 is a possible D gene (5 bases). The CDR3 extends over 13 amino acids. Germline values: CDR1 GTSNPN, CDR2 SVGIG (reference sequence). Trimming pared 2 bases from V and 2 bases from J, leaving 7 bases between. The CDR3 is CAWSTRGNQPQHF. CDR3 DNA: TGTGCCTGGAGTACCAGGGGCAATCAGCCCCAGCATTTT. The full variable domain, its missing parts supplied by reference TRBV30 and TRBJ1-5, is SQTIHQWPATLVQPVGSPLSLECTVEGTSNPNLYWYRQAAGRGLQLLFYSVGIGQISSEVPQNLSASRPQDRQFILSSKKLLLSDSGFYLCAWSTRGNQPQHFGDGTRLSIL.

The J gene is TRBJ1-1, the V gene TRBV7-2; D ambiguous. Trimming shortened V by 5 bases and J by 1 base, and 5 bases separated the two germline ends. Germline V gives CDR1 SGHTA, CDR2 FQGNSA. The CDR3 contains 12 residues. The CDR3 is CASSRPNTEAFF. The CDR3 DNA sequence: TGTGCCAGCAGCCGGCCGAACACTGAAGCTTTCTTT.

This clone was seen only a few times. The chain joins TRBV11-2 to TRBJ2-1, with D possibly being TRBD1 or TRBD2 (5 bases each). CDR1 is SGHAT and CDR2 is FQNNGV in the germline V gene. There are 16 residues in the CDR3. Trimming took off 0 bases at V and 7 bases at J, with 16 bases between the two ends. CDR3 region: CASSLDLGTVRNEQFF. The CDR3 DNA sequence: TGTGCCAGCAGCTTAGATCTCGGGACGGTTCGGAATGAGCAGTTCTTC.

There are a few counts of this clone. The chain carries TRBV25-1 and TRBJ2-5, with D perhaps being TRBD1 or TRBD2 (5 bases each). The ends were cut back, 0 bases at V and 4 bases at J, with 18 bases in the middle. This CDR3 has 17 amino acids. The germline V gene encodes CDR1 MGHDK and CDR2 SYGVNS. CDR3 amino acids: CASSEYYPGARRETQYF. The DNA of the CDR3 is TGTGCCAGCAGTGAATATTATCCCGGGGCTCGGAGAGAGACCCAGTACTTC.

The V call is TRBV7-9, the J call TRBJ2-3; the D gene is possibly TRBD1 (6 bases). Trimming took off 2 bases at V and 2 bases at J, with 11 bases between the two ends. Germline V gene data show CDR1 as SEHNR and CDR2 as FQNEAQ (reference sequence). The CDR3 consists of 15 residues. The DNA for the CDR3 is TGTGCCAGCAGCTTAACAGGGACCGACACAGATACGCAGTATTTT. Amino acids: CASSLTGTDTDTQYF. The full variable domain, with the rest looked up from reference TRBV7-9 and TRBJ2-3, is DTGVSQNPRHKITKRGQNVTFRCDPISEHNRLYWYRQTLGQGPEFLTYFQNEAQLEKSRLLSDRFSAERPKGSFSTLEIQRTEQGDSAMYLCASSLTGTDTDTQYFGPGTRLTVL.

The rearrangement links TRBV2 to TRBJ1-2, with TRBD1 identical over 7 bases. V was pared by 5 bases and J by 4 bases, with 7 bases of the junction left unmatched. CDR3 length: 14 residues. Germline-derived CDR1 and CDR2 are SNHLY and FYNNEI. CDR3 region: CASSLDRVVYGYTF. The DNA of the CDR3 is TGTGCCAGCAGTCTAGACAGGGTGGTCTATGGCTACACCTTC. Full variable domain (rest looked up from reference TRBV2 and TRBJ1-2): EPEVTQTPSHQVTQMGQEVILRCVPISNHLYFYWYRQILGQKVEFLVSFYNNEISEKSEIFDDQFSVERPDGSNFTLKIRSTKLEDSAMYFCASSLDRVVYGYTFGSGTRLTVV.

This clone appeared a single time. The chain combines TRBV5-6 with TRBJ2-1; no firm D call. From germline, CDR1 is SGHDT and CDR2 YYEEEE. This CDR3 has 15 residues. V was clipped by 1 base and J by 0 bases, with 8 bases between them. CDR3 coding DNA: TGTGCCAGCAGCTTGAGACTTAACTCCTACAATGAGCAGTTCTTC. Its translation is CASSLRLNSYNEQFF.

The chain couples TRBV7-2 to TRBJ2-2; the D gene is possibly TRBD2 (6 bases). The V end lost 1 base, the J end lost 4 bases, and 10 bases lay between the germline ends. This CDR3 comprises 15 residues. Germline-derived CDR1 and CDR2 are SGHTA and FQGNSA. CDR3 amino acids: CASSLGRGSTGELFF. The CDR3 DNA follows: TGTGCCAGCAGCTTAGGACGGGGGAGCACCGGGGAGCTGTTTTTT. The whole variable domain, remainder taken from reference TRBV7-2 and TRBJ2-2, is GAGVSQSPSNKVTEKGKDVELRCDPISGHTALYWYRQSLGQGLEFLIYFQGNSAPDKSGLPSDRFSAERTGGSVSTLTIQRTQQEDSAVYLCASSLGRGSTGELFFGEGSRLTVL.

The rearrangement links TRBV6-5 to TRBJ2-7, with 7 bases identical to TRBD1. The CDR3 sequence is 14 residues long. Germline CDR1 MNHEY, CDR2 SVGAGI. With V trimmed by 5 bases and J by 2 bases, 6 bases remained unmatched. CDR3 sequence reads: CASSLVQGPYEQYF. CDR3 nucleotide sequence: TGTGCCAGCAGTCTGGTACAGGGGCCCTACGAGCAGTACTTC.

The gene calls are TRBV9 and TRBJ1-2, with 7 bases fitting TRBD1. CDR1 is SGDLS, CDR2 YYNGEE, per germline. This CDR3 is 14 amino acids long. Losses at the gene ends were 2 bases for V and 4 bases for J; bases not matched to a gene: 5. CDR3 loop: CASSVSRGTYGYTF. The CDR3 DNA reads TGTGCCAGCAGCGTGTCCAGGGGGACCTATGGCTACACCTTC.

The chain is built from TRBV5-8 and TRBJ1-2; D may be TRBD1 (5 bases). The CDR3 has 19 amino acids. V shed 4 bases and J shed 2 bases, with 27 bases lying between them. Germline V gene data show CDR1 as SGHTS and CDR2 as YDEGEE. CDR3 sequence reads: CASSAAWGERRLQNYGYTF. CDR3 bases: TGTGCCAGCAGCGCTGCCTGGGGGGAACGGCGCCTCCAGAACTATGGCTACACCTTC.

The chain employs TRBV7-3 and TRBJ1-2; unclear D gene. The germline V gene has CDR1 SGHTA and CDR2 FQGTGA. Between the trimmed V and J ends, which lost 2 bases and 8 bases, there was a span of 9 bases. This CDR3 region has 12 residues. CDR3 protein: CASSLWAGGYTF. The CDR3 DNA follows: TGTGCCAGCAGCTTATGGGCGGGGGGCTACACCTTC.

This clone was detected once. The chain is built from TRBV29-1 and TRBJ2-5, with TRBD1 matching 9 bases. The CDR3 sequence is 18 residues long. CDR1 SQVTM and CDR2 ANQGSEA come from the germline V gene. Losses at the gene ends were 5 bases for V and 4 bases for J; bases not matched to a gene: 20. Here the CDR3 DNA reads TGCAGCGTTCAAGCGAACAGGGGGGGACAGGGAGGGAGAGAGACCCAGTACTTC. Translated: CSVQANRGGQGGRETQYF.

V gene TRBV7-9 combines with J gene TRBJ2-3, with D tentatively TRBD2 (5 bases). The V end lost 5 bases, the J end lost 3 bases, and 15 bases lay between the germline ends. Germline CDR1 and CDR2: SEHNR and FQNEAQ (reference sequence). There are 15 residues in the CDR3. The CDR3 spells CASSPVGRGTDTQYF. CDR3 DNA: TGTGCCAGCAGCCCGGTAGGGCGCGGGACAGATACGCAGTATTTT.

The chain uses TRBV7-2 and TRBJ2-7; TRBD2 agrees at 8 bases. J gave up 4 bases and V 1 base, and 3 bases lay outside the gene matches. Germline CDR1 SGHTA, CDR2 FQGNSA. The CDR3 consists of 14 residues. CDR3 in DNA: TGTGCCAGCAGCTTAGACGGGGGGGCATACGAGCAGTACTTC. This translates into CASSLDGGAYEQYF.

The CDR3 region has the DNA TGTGCCAGCAGCTTAGCGTTGCAGGGAGGAGTCATTCAGTACTTC. Translated: CASSLALQGGVIQYF. This chain joins TRBV7-2 and TRBJ2-4, with D tentatively TRBD2 (6 bases). Between the trimmed V and J ends, which lost 0 bases and 9 bases, there was a span of 15 bases. CDR3 length: 15 amino acids. Looked up from germline, CDR1 is SGHTA and CDR2 is FQGNSA. The full variable domain, with the rest looked up from reference TRBV7-2 and TRBJ2-4, is GAGVSQSPSNKVTEKGKDVELRCDPISGHTALYWYRQSLGQGLEFLIYFQGNSAPDKSGLPSDRFSAERTGGSVSTLTIQRTQQEDSAVYLCASSLALQGGVIQYFGAGTRLSVL.

Only a few counts were recorded for this clone. The chain uses TRBV5-1 and TRBJ1-4; tentative D call: TRBD1 (6 bases). The CDR3 extends over 12 amino acids. Germline lookup yields CDR1 SGHRS and CDR2 YFSETQ. The V end was cut by 0 bases, the J end by 13 bases, with 10 bases between. CDR3 DNA: TGCGCCAGCAGCTTGGAGGGGGAAGGACTGTTTTTT. This gives the protein CASSLEGEGLFF. Together with reference TRBV5-1 and TRBJ1-4, the CDR3 gives the full variable domain: KAGVTQTPRYLIKTRGQQVTLSCSPISGHRSVSWYQQTPGQGLQFLFEYFSETQRNKGNFPGRFSGRQFSNSRSEMNVSTLELGDSALYLCASSLEGEGLFFGSGTQLSVL.

This chain connects TRBV7-8 to TRBJ1-2; weak D call: TRBD1 (6 bases). V lost 2 bases and J 4 bases, leaving 14 bases between the germline ends. Germline V lookup: CDR1 SGHVS, CDR2 FQNEAQ. This CDR3 is built from 15 residues. The CDR3 DNA is TGTGCCAGCAGCTTATCCCCGGGACAAATCTATGGCTACACCTTC. Protein sequence: CASSLSPGQIYGYTF.

The chain joins TRBV7-9 to TRBJ1-6, with D maybe TRBD1 (6 bases). This CDR3 region has 13 residues. Trimming pared 4 bases from V and 9 bases from J, leaving 10 bases between. Germline V CDR1 and CDR2: SEHNR, FQNEAQ (reference sequence). In DNA form, the CDR3 reads TGTGCCAGCAGCTCGGGACAACGTTCACCCCTCCACTTT. Translating gives CASSSGQRSPLHF.

The chain joins TRBV29-1 to TRBJ1-2; 10 positions match TRBD1. The V gene end was trimmed by 4 bases and the J gene end by 4 bases; junction bases not matched to a gene: 0. The germline V gene encodes CDR1 SQVTM and CDR2 ANQGSEA. CDR3 length: 12 amino acids. The DNA for the CDR3 is TGCAGCGTTGGACAGGGGGCCTATGGCTACACCTTC. This codes for CSVGQGAYGYTF.

The chain has TRBV7-9 and TRBJ2-7; D may be TRBD2 (5 bases). Germline V lookup: CDR1 SEHNR, CDR2 FQNEAQ (reference sequence). Trimming removed 11 bases at V and 3 bases at J, with 20 bases between. This CDR3 has 14 residues. DNA for the CDR3: TGTGCCGGGAGTAAAGCCAGTCGGGGCTACGAGCAGTACTTC. Its protein product is CAGSKASRGYEQYF.

This sequence joins TRBV7-2 and TRBJ2-7; D tentatively fits TRBD1 or TRBD2 (5 bases each). Between the trimmed V and J ends, which lost 6 bases and 11 bases, there was a span of 17 bases. The germline gives CDR1 SGHTA, CDR2 FQGNSA. This CDR3 comprises 12 residues. This CDR3 reads CASSRDRGIEYF. In DNA, the CDR3 is TGTGCCAGCAGTCGGGACCGAGGAATAGAGTACTTC.

The CDR3 protein is CASSPVGVANYGYTF. The CDR3, as DNA: TGTGCCAGCAGCCCGGTCGGCGTCGCTAACTATGGCTACACCTTC. V is TRBV7-2 and J is TRBJ1-2; unclear D gene. This CDR3 spans 15 amino acids. The V gene's germline CDR1 is SGHTA and CDR2 FQGNSA. Between the trimmed V and J ends, which lost 5 bases and 0 bases, there was a span of 13 bases.